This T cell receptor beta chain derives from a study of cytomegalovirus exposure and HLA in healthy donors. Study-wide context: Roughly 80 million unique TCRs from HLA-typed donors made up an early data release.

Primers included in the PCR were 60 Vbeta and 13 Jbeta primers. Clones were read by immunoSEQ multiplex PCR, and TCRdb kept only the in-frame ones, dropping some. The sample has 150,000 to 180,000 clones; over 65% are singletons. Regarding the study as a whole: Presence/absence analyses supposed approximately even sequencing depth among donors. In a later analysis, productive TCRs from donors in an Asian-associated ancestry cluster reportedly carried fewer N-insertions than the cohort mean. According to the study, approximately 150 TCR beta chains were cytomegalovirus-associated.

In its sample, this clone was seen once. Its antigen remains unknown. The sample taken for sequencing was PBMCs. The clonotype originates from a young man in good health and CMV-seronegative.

The CDR3 region is CASRDRGPGNTIYF. The CDR3 DNA reads TGTGCCAGCAGAGACAGGGGGCCCGGAAACACCATATATTTT. The J gene is TRBJ1-3, the V gene TRBV6-4; 10 nucleotides align to TRBD1. The CDR3 has 14 amino acids. V dropped 6 bases and J dropped 4; count of bases not matched to a gene: 3. The V gene's germline CDR1 is MRHNA and CDR2 SNTAGT.